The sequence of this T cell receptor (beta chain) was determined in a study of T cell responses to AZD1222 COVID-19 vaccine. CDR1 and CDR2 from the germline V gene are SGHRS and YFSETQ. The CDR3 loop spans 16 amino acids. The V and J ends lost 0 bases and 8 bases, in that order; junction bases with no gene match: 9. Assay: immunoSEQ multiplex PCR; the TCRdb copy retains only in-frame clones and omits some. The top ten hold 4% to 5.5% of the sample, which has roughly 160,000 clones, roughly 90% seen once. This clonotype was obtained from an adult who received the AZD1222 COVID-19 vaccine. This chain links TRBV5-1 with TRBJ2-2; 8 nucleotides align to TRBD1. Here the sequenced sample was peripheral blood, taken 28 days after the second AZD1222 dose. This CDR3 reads CASSLDGQGGSGELFF. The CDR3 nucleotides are TGCGCCAGCAGCTTGGATGGACAGGGTGGATCTGGGGAGCTGTTTTTT.